What follows are 29 T cell receptor beta chains derived from one specimen sequenced in a study of cytomegalovirus exposure and HLA in healthy donors. In the PCR, 60 Vbeta and 13 Jbeta primers were used. Only in-frame clones appear in the TCRdb table, and some are missing; sequencing was by immunoSEQ multiplex PCR. The table records about 140,000 clones, nearly 80% of them present only once. The sequenced sample was PBMCs. These receptors came from a male donor in good health and CMV-seronegative.

The chain combines TRBV28 with TRBJ1-4; 9 nucleotides agree with TRBD1. Trimming at V came to 2 bases and at J to 6 bases, leaving 4 bases not matched to a gene. This CDR3 region has 15 residues. Looked up from germline, CDR1 is MDHEN and CDR2 is SYDVKM. The CDR3 here is CASSLGGQGHEKLFF. DNA for the CDR3: TGTGCCAGCAGTTTAGGGGGACAGGGTCATGAAAAACTGTTTTTT.

The J gene is TRBJ1-2, the V gene TRBV5-6; 7 nucleotides match TRBD1. CDR3 length: 13 residues. V shed 0 bases and J 4 bases; nucleotides not matched to a gene: 0. CDR1 SGHDT and CDR2 YYEEEE come from the germline V gene. The CDR3 loop is CASSLGTGYGYTF. CDR3 sequence (DNA): TGTGCCAGCAGCTTGGGGACAGGCTATGGCTACACCTTC.

The chain recombines TRBV5-1 with TRBJ1-1; D may be TRBD1 (5 bases). Between the trimmed V and J ends, which lost 0 bases and 3 bases, there was a span of 12 bases. The germline V gene encodes CDR1 SGHRS and CDR2 YFSETQ. The CDR3 sequence is 15 residues long. CDR3 coding DNA: TGCGCCAGCAGCTTGGATAATCCCAGGGACACTGAAGCTTTCTTT. As protein: CASSLDNPRDTEAFF.

The CDR3 DNA follows: TGTGCCAGCAGTTACGCGCGGGGGGTGAACGAAAAACTGTTTTTT. Its protein is CASSYARGVNEKLFF. The gene calls are TRBV6-5 and TRBJ1-4; tentative D call: TRBD1 (5 bases). The CDR3 is 15 amino acids. CDR1 MNHEY and CDR2 SVGAGI come from the germline V gene. V dropped 2 bases and J dropped 8 bases, with 15 bases sitting between them.

This sequence joins TRBV15 and TRBJ1-1; a possible D gene is TRBD1 (6 bases). V lost 0 bases to trimming and J lost 7 bases, with 18 bases between them. The CDR3 is 16 residues long. The V gene's germline CDR1 is LNHNV and CDR2 YYDKDF (reference sequence). CDR3 nucleotides: TGTGCCACCAGCAGAGATGCCAGCCAGGGGAACGATGAAGCTTTCTTT. This gives the protein CATSRDASQGNDEAFF.

The chain couples TRBV28 to TRBJ2-5; D uncertain. Germline CDR1 is MDHEN and CDR2 is SYDVKM. This CDR3 is built from 11 residues. V was trimmed by 6 bases and J by 5 bases, leaving 7 bases between them. This CDR3 is CASSIRETQYF. The CDR3 nucleotides read TGTGCCAGCAGCATCAGGGAGACCCAGTACTTC. The full variable domain, in which reference TRBV28 and TRBJ2-5 provide the parts outside the CDR3, is DVKVTQSSRYLVKRTGEKVFLECVQDMDHENMFWYRQDPGLGLRLIYFSYDVKMKEKGDIPEGYSVSREKKERFSLILESASTNQTSMYLCASSIRETQYFGPGTRLLVL.

This clone was found a few times. The chain joins TRBV7-9 to TRBJ2-2, with a tentative D call TRBD1 (5 bases). Germline V gives CDR1 SEHNR, CDR2 FQNEAQ (reference sequence). This CDR3 has 15 residues. V dropped 5 bases and J dropped 3 bases, with 13 bases sitting between them. This chain's CDR3 is CASSQGRQYTGELFF. CDR3 coding DNA: TGTGCCAGCAGCCAGGGAAGGCAGTACACCGGGGAGCTGTTTTTT.

This chain joins TRBV4-3 and TRBJ2-2; 12 bases are shared with TRBD2. The CDR3 totals 18 residues. The trim removed 3 bases at V and 4 bases at J, leaving 9 bases unmatched. The germline gives CDR1 LGHNA, CDR2 YSLEER. The CDR3 DNA follows: TGCGCCAGCAGCCAGCTACTAGCGGGGGGCTACCCCACCGGGGAGCTGTTTTTT. Its protein product is CASSQLLAGGYPTGELFF.

The chain uses TRBV7-9 and TRBJ2-2, with TRBD2 identical over 7 bases. Trimming took 8 bases from V and 0 from J; bases not matched to a gene: 12. Germline V gene lookup returns CDR1 SEHNR and CDR2 FQNEAQ (reference sequence). This CDR3 has 17 amino acids. The CDR3 protein is CASRPSIGLANTGELFF. The CDR3 bases are TGTGCCAGCCGGCCTTCGATAGGACTAGCGAACACCGGGGAGCTGTTTTTT.

This chain uses TRBV5-6 with TRBJ1-2; D perhaps matches TRBD1 (6 bases). The germline V gene encodes CDR1 SGHDT and CDR2 YYEEEE. Trimming took 2 bases from V and 4 from J, leaving 12 bases between them. This CDR3 region has 14 residues. The CDR3 coding sequence is TGTGCCAGCAGCTTCGGCGGGGGCGGCTATGGCTACACCTTC. Translating it yields CASSFGGGGYGYTF.

This chain connects TRBV15 to TRBJ1-6; D unresolved. Trimming removed 1 base from V and 8 bases from J, with 6 bases in between. CDR1 and CDR2 (germline): LNHNV, YYDKDF (reference sequence). CDR3 length: 13 amino acids. The CDR3 nucleotides are TGTGCCACCAGCAGAGCCCCGGATTCACCCCTCCACTTT. Its translation: CATSRAPDSPLHF.

V and J are TRBV7-8 and TRBJ2-3; no reliable D call. This CDR3 contains 15 residues. Trimming stripped 2 bases from V and 0 bases from J, with 9 bases between. Germline values: CDR1 SGHVS, CDR2 FQNEAQ. The CDR3 nucleotides read TGTGCCAGCAGCTTACGGTATTCTAGCACAGATACGCAGTATTTT. Translating gives CASSLRYSSTDTQYF.

This clone was counted only a few times. The V gene is TRBV6-5, the J gene TRBJ1-2; 7 nucleotides match TRBD1. J gave up 6 bases and V 0 bases, and 1 base lay outside the gene matches. CDR3 length: 13 amino acids. The germline V gene has CDR1 MNHEY and CDR2 SVGAGI. This CDR3 reads CASSYSTGNGYTF. In DNA, the CDR3 is TGTGCCAGCAGTTACTCGACAGGGAATGGCTACACCTTC.

This chain connects TRBV5-1 to TRBJ2-5; 8 nucleotides match TRBD1. In germline, CDR1 is SGHRS, CDR2 YFSETQ. V was pared by 4 bases and J by 4 bases, with 12 bases of the junction left unmatched. This CDR3 spans 16 amino acids. In DNA, the CDR3 is TGCGCCAGCAGCCCGCGGGCGGACAGGGCGGGAGAGACCCAGTACTTC. It yields the protein CASSPRADRAGETQYF.

This rearrangement joins TRBV4-1 to TRBJ1-1; D gene unclear. This CDR3 comprises 14 residues. The V end was cut by 4 bases, the J end by 5 bases, with 14 bases between. CDR1 and CDR2 (germline): MGHRA, YSYEKL. The chain's CDR3 is CASSPTRQRTEAFF. The CDR3 DNA sequence: TGCGCCAGCAGCCCCACGAGGCAGAGAACTGAAGCTTTCTTT.

V usage is TRBV2 and J usage is TRBJ2-5; D is possibly TRBD2 (5 bases). This CDR3 region has 13 residues. With 5 bases removed from V and 5 bases from J, the gap between germline ends came to 12 bases. Germline V gene lookup returns CDR1 SNHLY and CDR2 FYNNEI. DNA for the CDR3: TGTGCCAGCAGTCGGGATGTGGAGGAGACCCAGTACTTC. This encodes CASSRDVEETQYF. Full variable domain (outside the CDR3, taken from reference TRBV2 and TRBJ2-5): EPEVTQTPSHQVTQMGQEVILRCVPISNHLYFYWYRQILGQKVEFLVSFYNNEISEKSEIFDDQFSVERPDGSNFTLKIRSTKLEDSAMYFCASSRDVEETQYFGPGTRLLVL.

The chain joins TRBV10-3 to TRBJ2-6; a possible D gene is TRBD1 (6 bases). Germline lookup yields CDR1 ENHRY and CDR2 SYGVKD. V dropped 5 bases and J dropped 10 bases, with 9 bases sitting between them. The CDR3 length is 12 residues. The CDR3 loop is CAISPGTNVLTF. The CDR3 nucleotides read TGTGCCATCAGTCCCGGGACAAACGTCCTGACTTTC.

The chain joins TRBV25-1 to TRBJ2-7, with 7 bases that match TRBD1. The CDR3 extends over 12 amino acids. Germline trimming cut 10 bases from V and 3 bases from J; bases unmatched to any gene: 6. The germline V gene encodes CDR1 MGHDK and CDR2 SYGVNS. The CDR3 nucleotides are TGTGCCATCCGACAGGGTAACTACGAGCAGTACTTC. Protein: CAIRQGNYEQYF.

The rearrangement uses TRBV9 and TRBJ2-1, with 9 bases fitting TRBD2. CDR1 and CDR2 (germline): SGDLS, YYNGEE. This CDR3 comprises 15 residues. The trim removed 0 bases at V and 8 bases at J, leaving 6 bases unmatched. For the CDR3, the DNA is TGTGCCAGCAGCGTAGGAGGCGGGGGGGCTTATGAGCAGTTCTTC. Its protein product is CASSVGGGGAYEQFF.

The chain links TRBV20-1 to TRBJ1-2, with unresolved D. Germline V CDR1 and CDR2: DFQATT, SNEGSKA (reference sequence). The CDR3 runs to 11 residues. The V gene lost 6 bases and the J gene lost 3 bases, with 8 bases spanning the gap. In DNA, the CDR3 is TGCAGTGCGACAAGAGACTATGGCTACACCTTC. It is translated as CSATRDYGYTF.

This sequence joins TRBV28 and TRBJ1-4; TRBD1 aligns across 11 bases. Germline assignment: CDR1 MDHEN and CDR2 SYDVKM. V gave up 5 bases and J gave up 6 bases; unmatched junction bases: 20. The CDR3 contains 20 residues. CDR3 DNA: TGTGCCAGCAGTCCTCCACGGGACAGGGGGATTTACTTTGGTTATGAAAAACTGTTTTTT. Translated, it gives CASSPPRDRGIYFGYEKLFF.

The J gene is TRBJ1-2, the V gene TRBV30; 9 bases agree with TRBD1. The CDR3 consists of 15 residues. Germline V gives CDR1 GTSNPN, CDR2 SVGIG (reference sequence). The J segment lost 4 bases and the V segment lost 1 base, leaving 7 bases of the junction unmatched. The CDR3 bases are TGTGCCTGGAGTGAGGGACAGGGTCTATTCTATGGCTACACCTTC. Translating gives CAWSEGQGLFYGYTF.

This clone was seen once. V gene TRBV4-1 combines with J gene TRBJ1-1, with D perhaps matching TRBD1 (6 bases). The CDR3 is 18 amino acids. The V and J ends lost 4 bases and 5 bases respectively, with 26 bases between them. The germline CDR1 and CDR2 sequences are MGHRA and YSYEKL. The CDR3: CASSPGVLRQGLRTEAFF. The CDR3 DNA is TGCGCCAGCAGCCCAGGTGTCCTTCGTCAGGGGCTGAGGACTGAAGCTTTCTTT.

The chain carries TRBV6-1 and TRBJ1-6; no clear D. The CDR3 totals 13 residues. V dropped 6 bases and J dropped 9 bases, with 12 bases sitting between them. CDR1 and CDR2 from the germline V gene are MNHNS and SASEGT. The CDR3 is CASSPLNSSPLHF. The CDR3 DNA follows: TGTGCCAGCAGCCCTCTAAACTCTTCACCCCTCCACTTT.

V is TRBV5-1 and J is TRBJ2-5; 8 bases map to TRBD1. The ends lost 4 bases at V and 5 bases at J; junction bases unmatched: 10. The CDR3 is 15 residues long. The germline gives CDR1 SGHRS, CDR2 YFSETQ. CDR3 region: CASSDGGQGGETQYF. The CDR3 DNA is TGCGCCAGCAGCGATGGCGGACAGGGTGGGGAGACCCAGTACTTC.

This sequence joins TRBV4-1 and TRBJ2-7, with 7 bases identical to TRBD1. Germline lookup yields CDR1 MGHRA and CDR2 YSYEKL. V gave up 1 base and J gave up 2 bases; unmatched junction bases: 5. The CDR3 runs to 15 residues. CDR3 coding DNA: TGCGCCAGCAGCCAAGCACAGGGGTATCCCTACGAGCAGTACTTC. Protein product: CASSQAQGYPYEQYF.

The rearrangement links TRBV18 to TRBJ2-7; tentatively, D is TRBD1 (5 bases). CDR1 and CDR2 (germline): KGHSH, LQKENI. V was cut by 6 bases and J by 6 bases, with 12 bases left in between. The CDR3 loop spans 12 amino acids. The CDR3 nucleotides are TGTGCCAGCTCTCCTCAGGGCCGCGAGCAGTACTTC. This encodes CASSPQGREQYF.

The CDR3 DNA reads TGCAGTGCTAGTATATCGGAAGCTTTCTTT. Translated: CSASISEAFF. The chain is built from TRBV20-1 and TRBJ1-1; no firm D call. The V and J ends lost 3 bases and 8 bases respectively, with 7 bases between them. Germline V gene lookup returns CDR1 DFQATT and CDR2 SNEGSKA (reference sequence). The CDR3 has 10 amino acids.

V is TRBV28 and J is TRBJ1-2; D is possibly TRBD1 (6 bases). CDR1 and CDR2 from the germline V gene are MDHEN and SYDVKM. V dropped 5 bases and J dropped 3 bases, with 16 bases sitting between them. This CDR3 region has 15 residues. The CDR3 DNA reads as TGTGCCAGCAGTCCCTATGGGCAGGGGTACTATGGCTACACCTTC. As protein: CASSPYGQGYYGYTF.